This T cell receptor (beta chain) was sequenced during a study of metastatic and nonmetastatic thyroid tumors. Looking at the study overall: Repertoires of blood and of tissue (tumor or nodule) from malignant and benign thyroid patients were compared. Points from the study as a whole: Significantly greater TCR beta diversity was reportedly found in malignant thyroid tumors than in benign nodules (in blood and tumor).

This clone has a single count. Its target is not known. This CDR3 has 13 amino acids. V trimming: 6 bases; J trimming: 3 bases; junction bases outside the gene matches: 7. CDR1 and CDR2 (germline): DFQATT, SNEGSKA (reference sequence). Patients underwent thyroid surgery, and none had received any treatment before it. In the authors' methods: The study took CDR3 differences across clinicopathological groups and made a distant-metastasis classifier for papillary thyroid cancer from them. Via MiXCR, TCRdb re-called the PCR reads. These V and J calls derive from TCRdb rather than the authors' analysis. The table has over 10,000 clones, 31% seen once.

The source is a male donor with papillary thyroid cancer or a benign thyroid nodule (not recorded which). Some clones in this sample may be carry-over from other donors' samples. Sequences were obtained from tumor tissue. The V call is TRBV20-1, the J call TRBJ2-7, with 8 bases identical to TRBD1. The CDR3 reads CSALGQGGYEQYF. The DNA for the CDR3 is TGCAGTGCCCTAGGACAGGGTGGCTACGAGCAGTACTTC.